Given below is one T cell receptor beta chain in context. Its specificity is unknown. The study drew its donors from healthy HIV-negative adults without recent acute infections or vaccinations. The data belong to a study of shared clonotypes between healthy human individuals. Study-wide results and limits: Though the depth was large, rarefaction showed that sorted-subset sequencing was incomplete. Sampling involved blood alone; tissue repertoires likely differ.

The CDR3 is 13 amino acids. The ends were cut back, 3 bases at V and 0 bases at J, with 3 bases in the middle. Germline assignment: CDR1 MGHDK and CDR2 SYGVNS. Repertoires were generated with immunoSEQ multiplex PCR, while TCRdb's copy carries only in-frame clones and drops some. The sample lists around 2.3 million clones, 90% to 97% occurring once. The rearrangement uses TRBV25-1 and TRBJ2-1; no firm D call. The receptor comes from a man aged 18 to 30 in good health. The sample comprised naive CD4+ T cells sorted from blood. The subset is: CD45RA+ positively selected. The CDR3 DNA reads TGTGCCAGCAGTGAGTCCTCCTACAATGAGCAGTTCTTC. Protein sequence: CASSESSYNEQFF.